This record concerns one T cell receptor (beta chain) sequence. Other DNA sequences within the sample encode an identical CDR3. This entry belongs to a study of blood T cell repertoires in COVID-19. Seattle's enrolled individuals joined amid active infection and were then monitored longitudinally. In germline, CDR1 is SGDLS, CDR2 YYNGEE. The V end lost 0 bases, the J end lost 3 bases, and 8 bases lay between the germline ends. This CDR3 is built from 14 residues. Original processing notes: It was from reference gene primer amplification that nucleated cell counts were estimated. Sequencing was performed with immunoSEQ multiplex PCR; in TCRdb, only in-frame clones are kept and a portion is missing. The V and J calls and clone size come from that table; D and trimming were worked out from the DNA. The repertoire consists of about 160,000 clones, with approximately 86% occurring once and the leading ten covering 7%.

The chain links TRBV9 to TRBJ2-3, with D possibly being TRBD2 (6 bases). Sample: peripheral blood. This receptor was identified in a woman between 40 and 50 years old with COVID-19, enrolled during active disease. The CDR3 protein is CASSVVGGTDTQYF. Here the CDR3 DNA reads TGTGCCAGCAGCGTAGTCGGGGGAACAGATACGCAGTATTTT.